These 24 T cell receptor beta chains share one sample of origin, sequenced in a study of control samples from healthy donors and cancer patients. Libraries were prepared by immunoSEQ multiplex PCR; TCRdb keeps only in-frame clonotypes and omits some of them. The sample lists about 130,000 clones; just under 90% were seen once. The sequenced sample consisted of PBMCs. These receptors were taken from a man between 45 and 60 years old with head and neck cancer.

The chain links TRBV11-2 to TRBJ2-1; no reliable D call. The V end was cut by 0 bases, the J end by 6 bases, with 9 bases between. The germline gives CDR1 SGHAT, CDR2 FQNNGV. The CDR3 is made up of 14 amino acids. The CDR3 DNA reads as TGTGCCAGCAGCTTAGAACAGAATATCAATGAGCAGTTCTTC. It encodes CASSLEQNINEQFF. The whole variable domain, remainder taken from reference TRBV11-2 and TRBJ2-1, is EAGVAQSPRYKIIEKRQSVAFWCNPISGHATLYWYQQILGQGPKLLIQFQNNGVVDDSQLPKDRFSAERLKGVDSTLKIQPAKLEDSAVYLCASSLEQNINEQFFGPGTRLTVL.

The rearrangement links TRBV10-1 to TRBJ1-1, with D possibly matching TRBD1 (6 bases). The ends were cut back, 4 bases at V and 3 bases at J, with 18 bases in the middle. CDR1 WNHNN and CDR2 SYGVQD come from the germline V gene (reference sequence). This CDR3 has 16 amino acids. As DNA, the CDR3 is TGCGCCAGCAGTGGACCTCCGGGGGGCGTAGACACTGAAGCTTTCTTT. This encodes CASSGPPGGVDTEAFF.

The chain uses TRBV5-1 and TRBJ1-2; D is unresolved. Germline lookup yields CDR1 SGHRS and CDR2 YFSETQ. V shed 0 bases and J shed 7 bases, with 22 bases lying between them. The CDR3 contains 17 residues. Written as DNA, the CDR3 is TGCGCCAGCAGCTTGGCCGTGAGTTTGGGCCCGCGGGGTGGCTACACCTTC. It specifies CASSLAVSLGPRGGYTF.

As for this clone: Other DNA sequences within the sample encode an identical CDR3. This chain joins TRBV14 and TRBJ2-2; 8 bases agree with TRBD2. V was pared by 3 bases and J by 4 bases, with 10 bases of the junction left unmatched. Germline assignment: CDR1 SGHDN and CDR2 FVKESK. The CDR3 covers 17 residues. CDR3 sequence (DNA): TGTGCCAGCAGCCACGTCCGGACTAGCTCCGTCACCGGGGAGCTGTTTTTT. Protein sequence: CASSHVRTSSVTGELFF.

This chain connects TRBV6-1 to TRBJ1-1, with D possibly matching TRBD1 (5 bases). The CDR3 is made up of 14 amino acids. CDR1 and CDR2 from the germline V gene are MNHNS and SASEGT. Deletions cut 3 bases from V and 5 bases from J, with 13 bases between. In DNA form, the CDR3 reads TGTGCCAGCAGTGACAGGGCGGAGAAGACTGAAGCTTTCTTT. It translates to CASSDRAEKTEAFF.

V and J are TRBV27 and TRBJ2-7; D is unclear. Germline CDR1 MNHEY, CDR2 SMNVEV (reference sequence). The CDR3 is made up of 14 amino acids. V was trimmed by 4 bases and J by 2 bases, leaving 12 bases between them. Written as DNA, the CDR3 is TGTGCCAGCAGTTCTTACGGCAGTACCTACGAGCAGTACTTC. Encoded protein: CASSSYGSTYEQYF.

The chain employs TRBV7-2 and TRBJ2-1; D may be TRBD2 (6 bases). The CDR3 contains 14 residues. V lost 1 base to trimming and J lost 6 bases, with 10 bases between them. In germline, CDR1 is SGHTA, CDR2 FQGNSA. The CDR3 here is CASSLVGSGNEQFF. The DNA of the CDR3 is TGTGCCAGCAGCTTAGTCGGTAGCGGCAATGAGCAGTTCTTC.

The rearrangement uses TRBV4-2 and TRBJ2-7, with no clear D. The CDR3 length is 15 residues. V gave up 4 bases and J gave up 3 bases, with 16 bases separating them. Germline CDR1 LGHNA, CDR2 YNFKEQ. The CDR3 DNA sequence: TGTGCCAGCAGCCTCGACCAGTCATCGGACTACGAGCAGTACTTC. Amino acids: CASSLDQSSDYEQYF.

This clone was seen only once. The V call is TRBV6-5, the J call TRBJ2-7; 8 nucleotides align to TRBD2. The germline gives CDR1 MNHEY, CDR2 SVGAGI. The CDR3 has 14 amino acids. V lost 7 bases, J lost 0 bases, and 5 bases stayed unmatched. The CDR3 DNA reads TGTGCCAGCATGAGCGGGGGCCACTCCTACGAGCAGTACTTC. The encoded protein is CASMSGGHSYEQYF.

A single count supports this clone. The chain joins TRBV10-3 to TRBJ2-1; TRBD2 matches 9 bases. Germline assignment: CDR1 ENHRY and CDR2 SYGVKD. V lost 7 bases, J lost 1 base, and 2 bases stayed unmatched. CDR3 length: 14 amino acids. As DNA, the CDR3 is TGTGCCATCACTAGCGGGACTTCCTACAATGAGCAGTTCTTC. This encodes CAITSGTSYNEQFF.

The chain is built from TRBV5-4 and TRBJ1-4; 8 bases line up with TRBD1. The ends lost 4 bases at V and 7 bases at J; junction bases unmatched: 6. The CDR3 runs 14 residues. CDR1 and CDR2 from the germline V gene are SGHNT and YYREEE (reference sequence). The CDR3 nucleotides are TGTGCCAGCAGCCATGACAGGGGAAGTGAAAAACTGTTTTTT. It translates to CASSHDRGSEKLFF. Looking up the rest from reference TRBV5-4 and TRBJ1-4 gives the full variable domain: ETGVTQSPTHLIKTRGQQVTLRCSSQSGHNTVSWYQQALGQGPQFIFQYYREEENGRGNFPPRFSGLQFPNYSSELNVNALELDDSALYLCASSHDRGSEKLFFGSGTQLSVL.

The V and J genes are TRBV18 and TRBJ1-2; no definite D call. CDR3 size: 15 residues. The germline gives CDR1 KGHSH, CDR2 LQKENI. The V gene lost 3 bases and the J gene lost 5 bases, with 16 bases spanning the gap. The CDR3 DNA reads TGTGCCAGCTCACCGGCAGGTGGTCTGGGATATGGCTACACCTTC. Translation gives CASSPAGGLGYGYTF.

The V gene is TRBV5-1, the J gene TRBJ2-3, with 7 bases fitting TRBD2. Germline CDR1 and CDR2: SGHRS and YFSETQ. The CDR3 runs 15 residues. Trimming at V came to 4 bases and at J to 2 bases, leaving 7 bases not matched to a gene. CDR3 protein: CASSTRDYNTDTQYF. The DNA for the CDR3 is TGCGCCAGCAGCACCCGGGACTATAACACAGATACGCAGTATTTT.

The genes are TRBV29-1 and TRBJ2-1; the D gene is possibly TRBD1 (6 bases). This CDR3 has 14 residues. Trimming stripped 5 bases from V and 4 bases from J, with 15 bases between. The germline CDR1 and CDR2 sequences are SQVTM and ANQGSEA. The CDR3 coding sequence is TGCAGCGTTCCCAGGGGAGTCATGTACAATGAGCAGTTCTTC. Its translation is CSVPRGVMYNEQFF.

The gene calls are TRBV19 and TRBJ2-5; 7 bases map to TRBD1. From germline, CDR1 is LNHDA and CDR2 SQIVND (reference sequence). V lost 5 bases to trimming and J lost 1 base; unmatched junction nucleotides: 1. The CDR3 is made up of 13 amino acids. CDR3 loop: CASSWDSQETQYF. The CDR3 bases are TGTGCCAGTAGTTGGGACAGCCAAGAGACCCAGTACTTC.

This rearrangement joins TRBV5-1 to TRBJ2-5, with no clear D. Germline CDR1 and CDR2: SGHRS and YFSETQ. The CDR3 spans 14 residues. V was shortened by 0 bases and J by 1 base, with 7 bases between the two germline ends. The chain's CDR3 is CASSLGAVQETQYF. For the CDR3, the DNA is TGCGCCAGCAGCTTGGGGGCAGTCCAAGAGACCCAGTACTTC.

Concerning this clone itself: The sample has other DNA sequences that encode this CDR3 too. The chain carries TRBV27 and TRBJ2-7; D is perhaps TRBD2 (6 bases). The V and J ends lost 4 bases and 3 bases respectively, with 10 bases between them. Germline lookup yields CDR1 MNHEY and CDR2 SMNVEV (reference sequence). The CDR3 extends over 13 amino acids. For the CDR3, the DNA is TGTGCCAGCAGTTCCGGGACTGGCTACGAGCAGTACTTC. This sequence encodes CASSSGTGYEQYF.

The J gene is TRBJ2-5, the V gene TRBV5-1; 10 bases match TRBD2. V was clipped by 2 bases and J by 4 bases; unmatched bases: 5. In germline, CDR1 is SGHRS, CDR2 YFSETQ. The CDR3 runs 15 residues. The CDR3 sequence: CASSLAGGPGETQYF. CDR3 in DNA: TGCGCCAGCAGCTTAGCGGGAGGGCCTGGAGAGACCCAGTACTTC.

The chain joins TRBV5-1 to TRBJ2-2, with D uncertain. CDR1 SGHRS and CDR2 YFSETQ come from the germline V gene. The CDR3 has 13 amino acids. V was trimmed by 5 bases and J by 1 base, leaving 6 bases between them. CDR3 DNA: TGCGCCAGCAGGCGACAGAACACCGGGGAGCTGTTTTTT. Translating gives CASRRQNTGELFF.

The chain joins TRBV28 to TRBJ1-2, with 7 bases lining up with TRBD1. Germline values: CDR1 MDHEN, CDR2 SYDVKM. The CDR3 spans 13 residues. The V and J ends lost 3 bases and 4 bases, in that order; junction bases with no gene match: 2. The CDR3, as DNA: TGTGCCAGCAGTTTGGGGGACAGCTATGGCTACACCTTC. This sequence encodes CASSLGDSYGYTF.

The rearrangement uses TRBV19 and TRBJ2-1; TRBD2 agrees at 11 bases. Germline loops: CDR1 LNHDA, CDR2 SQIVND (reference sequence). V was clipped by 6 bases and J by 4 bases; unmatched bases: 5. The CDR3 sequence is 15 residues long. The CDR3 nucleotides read TGTGCCAGTAGCGTGACTAGCGGGATGTACAATGAGCAGTTCTTC. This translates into CASSVTSGMYNEQFF. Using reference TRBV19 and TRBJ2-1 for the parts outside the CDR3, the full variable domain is DGGITQSPKYLFRKEGQNVTLSCEQNLNHDAMYWYRQDPGQGLRLIYYSQIVNDFQKGDIAEGYSVSREKKESFPLTVTSAQKNPTAFYLCASSVTSGMYNEQFFGPGTRLTVL.

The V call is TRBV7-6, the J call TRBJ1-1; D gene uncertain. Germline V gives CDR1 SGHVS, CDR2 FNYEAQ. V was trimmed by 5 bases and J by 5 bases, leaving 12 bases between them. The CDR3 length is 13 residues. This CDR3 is CASSLSGYTEAFF. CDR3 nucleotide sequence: TGTGCCAGCAGCCTCTCGGGGTATACTGAAGCTTTCTTT.

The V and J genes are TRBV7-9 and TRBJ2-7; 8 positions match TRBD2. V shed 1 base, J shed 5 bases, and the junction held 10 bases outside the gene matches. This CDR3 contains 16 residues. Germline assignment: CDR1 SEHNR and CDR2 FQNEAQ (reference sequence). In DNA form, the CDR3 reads TGTGCCAGCAGCTTAGGTGACGGGAGGGCCCCCGACGAGCAGTACTTC. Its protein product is CASSLGDGRAPDEQYF.

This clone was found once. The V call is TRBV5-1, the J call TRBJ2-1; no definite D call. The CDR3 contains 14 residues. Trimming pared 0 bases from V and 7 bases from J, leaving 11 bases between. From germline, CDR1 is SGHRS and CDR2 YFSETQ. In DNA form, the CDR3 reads TGCGCCAGCAGCTTGGACGGGCCTCGGAATGAGCAGTTCTTC. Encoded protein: CASSLDGPRNEQFF. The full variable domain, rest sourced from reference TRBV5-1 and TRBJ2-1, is KAGVTQTPRYLIKTRGQQVTLSCSPISGHRSVSWYQQTPGQGLQFLFEYFSETQRNKGNFPGRFSGRQFSNSRSEMNVSTLELGDSALYLCASSLDGPRNEQFFGPGTRLTVL.